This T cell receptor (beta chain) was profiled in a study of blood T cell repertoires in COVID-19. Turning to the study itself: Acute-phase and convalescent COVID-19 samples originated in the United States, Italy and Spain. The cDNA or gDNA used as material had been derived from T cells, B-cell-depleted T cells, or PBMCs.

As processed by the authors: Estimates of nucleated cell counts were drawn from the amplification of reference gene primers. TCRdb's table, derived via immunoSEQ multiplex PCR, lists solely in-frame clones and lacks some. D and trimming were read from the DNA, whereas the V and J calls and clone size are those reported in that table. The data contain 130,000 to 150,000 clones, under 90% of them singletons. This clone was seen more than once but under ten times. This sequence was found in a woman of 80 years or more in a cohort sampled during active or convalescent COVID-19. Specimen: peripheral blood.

DNA of the CDR3: TGTGCCAGCGGGGCTGTACAGGTCCACAATGAGCAGTTCTTC. Protein product: CASGAVQVHNEQFF. The V call is TRBV11-2, the J call TRBJ2-1; TRBD1 is a possible D gene (5 bases). V was cut by 8 bases and J by 5 bases, with 16 bases left in between. Looked up from germline, CDR1 is SGHAT and CDR2 is FQNNGV. CDR3 size: 14 residues.